The clone carrying this TCR beta chain was observed a few times. V shed 8 bases, J shed 1 base, and the junction held 4 bases outside the gene matches. This CDR3 spans 13 amino acids. Germline values: CDR1 MNHGY, CDR2 SAAAGT. Specified treatment: preoperative locoregional IRX-2 cytokine immunotherapy. This specimen comes from a study of preoperative IRX-2 immunotherapy in early breast cancer. Repertoires were generated with immunoSEQ multiplex PCR, while TCRdb's copy carries only in-frame clones and drops some. The sample includes about 38,000 clones, 82% of them seen just once. The receptor was isolated from a human donor with breast cancer. The V gene is TRBV6-8, the J gene TRBJ2-5; 7 bases are a match to TRBD1. Sample: lymph node tissue, taken after IRX-2 immunotherapy. The chain's CDR3 is CASRGQLQETQYF. The CDR3 DNA reads as TGTGCCAGCCGGGGACAGCTCCAAGAGACCCAGTACTTC.